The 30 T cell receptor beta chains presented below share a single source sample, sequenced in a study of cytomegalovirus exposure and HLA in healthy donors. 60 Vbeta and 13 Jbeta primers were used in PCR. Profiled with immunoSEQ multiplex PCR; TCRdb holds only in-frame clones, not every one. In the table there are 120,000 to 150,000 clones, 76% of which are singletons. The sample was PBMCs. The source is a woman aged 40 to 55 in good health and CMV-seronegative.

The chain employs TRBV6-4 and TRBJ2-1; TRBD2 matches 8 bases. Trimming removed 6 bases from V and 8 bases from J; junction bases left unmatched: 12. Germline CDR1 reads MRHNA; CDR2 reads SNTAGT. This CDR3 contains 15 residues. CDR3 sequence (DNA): TGTGCCAGCAGCGCCCTAGCGGGTAAGGGAGATGAGCAGTTCTTC. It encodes CASSALAGKGDEQFF.

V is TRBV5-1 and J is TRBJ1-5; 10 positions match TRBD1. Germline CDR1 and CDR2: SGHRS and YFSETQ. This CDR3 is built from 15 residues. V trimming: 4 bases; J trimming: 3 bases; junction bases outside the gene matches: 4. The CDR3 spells CASSLGTGANQPQHF. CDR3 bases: TGCGCCAGCAGCCTGGGGACAGGGGCCAATCAGCCCCAGCATTTT.

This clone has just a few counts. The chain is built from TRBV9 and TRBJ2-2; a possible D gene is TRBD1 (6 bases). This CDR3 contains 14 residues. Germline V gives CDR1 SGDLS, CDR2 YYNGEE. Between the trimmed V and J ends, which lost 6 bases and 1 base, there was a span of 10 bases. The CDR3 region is CASNEQGNTGELFF. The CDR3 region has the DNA TGTGCCAGCAATGAACAGGGGAACACCGGGGAGCTGTTTTTT. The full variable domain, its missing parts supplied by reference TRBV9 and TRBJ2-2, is DSGVTQTPKHLITATGQRVTLRCSPRSGDLSVYWYQQSLDQGLQFLIQYYNGEERAKGNILERFSAQQFPDLHSELNLSSLELGDSALYFCASNEQGNTGELFFGEGSRLTVL.

Written as DNA, the CDR3 is TGTGCCAGCTCGCGGGTGGGCAGGGGGGACACTGAAGCTTTCTTT. Translated: CASSRVGRGDTEAFF. The genes are TRBV18 and TRBJ1-1; 7 nucleotides match TRBD1. V lost 6 bases, J lost 3 bases, and 10 bases stayed unmatched. Looked up from germline, CDR1 is KGHSH and CDR2 is LQKENI. CDR3 length equals 15 residues.

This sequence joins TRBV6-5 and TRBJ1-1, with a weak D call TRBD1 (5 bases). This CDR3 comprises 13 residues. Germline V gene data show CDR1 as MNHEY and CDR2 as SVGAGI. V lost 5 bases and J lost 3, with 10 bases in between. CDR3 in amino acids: CASSEWGDTEAFF. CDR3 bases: TGTGCCAGCAGTGAATGGGGGGACACTGAAGCTTTCTTT.

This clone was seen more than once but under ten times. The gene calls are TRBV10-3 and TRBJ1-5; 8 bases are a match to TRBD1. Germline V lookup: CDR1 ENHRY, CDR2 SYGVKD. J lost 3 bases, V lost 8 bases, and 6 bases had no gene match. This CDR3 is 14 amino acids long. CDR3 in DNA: TGTGCCATCGGACAGGGCTCGAACAATCAGCCCCAGCATTTT. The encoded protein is CAIGQGSNNQPQHF.

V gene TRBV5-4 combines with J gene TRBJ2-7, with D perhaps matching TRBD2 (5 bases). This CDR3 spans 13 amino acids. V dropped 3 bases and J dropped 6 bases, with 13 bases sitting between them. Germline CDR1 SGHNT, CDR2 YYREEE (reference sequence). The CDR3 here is CASSSFLGSEQYF. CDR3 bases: TGTGCCAGCAGCTCATTTTTAGGGAGCGAGCAGTACTTC.

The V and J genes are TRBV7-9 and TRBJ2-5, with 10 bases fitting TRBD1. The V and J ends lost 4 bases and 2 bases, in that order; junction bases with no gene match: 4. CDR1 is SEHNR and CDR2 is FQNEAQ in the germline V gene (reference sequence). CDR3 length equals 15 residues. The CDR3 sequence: CASSSGTGAQETQYF. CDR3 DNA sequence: TGTGCCAGCAGCTCAGGGACAGGGGCTCAAGAGACCCAGTACTTC.

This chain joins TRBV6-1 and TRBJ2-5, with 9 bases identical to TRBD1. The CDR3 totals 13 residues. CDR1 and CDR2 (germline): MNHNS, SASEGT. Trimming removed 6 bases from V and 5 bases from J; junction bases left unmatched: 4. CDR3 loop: CASSDRGSETQYF. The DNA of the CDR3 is TGTGCCAGCAGCGACAGGGGGAGTGAGACCCAGTACTTC.

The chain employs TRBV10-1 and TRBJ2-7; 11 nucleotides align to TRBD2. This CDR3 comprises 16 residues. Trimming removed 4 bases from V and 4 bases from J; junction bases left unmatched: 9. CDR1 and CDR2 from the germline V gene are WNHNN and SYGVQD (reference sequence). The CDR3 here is CASSAVVTSGMYEQYF. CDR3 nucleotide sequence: TGCGCCAGCAGTGCGGTTGTGACTAGCGGGATGTACGAGCAGTACTTC.

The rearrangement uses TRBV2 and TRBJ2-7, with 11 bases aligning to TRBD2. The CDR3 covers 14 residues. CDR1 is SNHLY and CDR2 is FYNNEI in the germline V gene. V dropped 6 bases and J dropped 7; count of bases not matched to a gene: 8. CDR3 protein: CASSDSGGAGEQYF. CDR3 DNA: TGTGCCAGCAGCGATAGCGGGGGGGCAGGAGAGCAGTACTTC.

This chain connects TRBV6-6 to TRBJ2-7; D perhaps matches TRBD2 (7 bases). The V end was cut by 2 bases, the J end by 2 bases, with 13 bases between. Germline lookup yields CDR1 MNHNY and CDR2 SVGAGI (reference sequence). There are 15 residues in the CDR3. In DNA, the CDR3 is TGTGCCAGCAGTTACAGGGGGGGATTCACCTACGAGCAGTACTTC. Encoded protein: CASSYRGGFTYEQYF.

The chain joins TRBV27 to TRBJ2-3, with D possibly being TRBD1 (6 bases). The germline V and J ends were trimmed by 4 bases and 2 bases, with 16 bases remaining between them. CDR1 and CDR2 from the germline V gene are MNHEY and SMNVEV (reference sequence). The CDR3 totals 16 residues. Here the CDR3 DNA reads TGTGCCAGCAGTTGGACAGCCACTCCGCTCACAGATACGCAGTATTTT. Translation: CASSWTATPLTDTQYF.

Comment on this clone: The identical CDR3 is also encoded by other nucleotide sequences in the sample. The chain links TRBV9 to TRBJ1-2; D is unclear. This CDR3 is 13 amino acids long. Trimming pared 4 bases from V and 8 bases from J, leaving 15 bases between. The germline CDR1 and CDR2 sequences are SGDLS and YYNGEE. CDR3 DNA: TGTGCCAGCAGCCCCCAAACAGTGGCGGGCTACACCTTC. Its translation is CASSPQTVAGYTF.

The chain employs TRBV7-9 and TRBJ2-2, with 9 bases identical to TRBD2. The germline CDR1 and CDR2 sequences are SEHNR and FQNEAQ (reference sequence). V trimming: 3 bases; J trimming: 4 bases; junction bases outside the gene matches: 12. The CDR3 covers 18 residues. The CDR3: CASSFGGGGLVITGELFF. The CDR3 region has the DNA TGTGCCAGCAGCTTCGGCGGGGGGGGCCTGGTTATCACCGGGGAGCTGTTTTTT.

Here the CDR3 reads CASSPNWRGSGAYNEQFF. CDR3 bases: TGTGCCAGCTCACCAAATTGGCGGGGGTCCGGCGCCTACAATGAGCAGTTCTTC. V usage is TRBV18 and J usage is TRBJ2-1; 7 nucleotides align to TRBD2. After removal of 2 bases from V and 2 bases from J, the junction contained 12 bases not matched to a gene. The CDR3 is made up of 18 amino acids. Per the germline V gene, CDR1 is KGHSH and CDR2 is LQKENI.

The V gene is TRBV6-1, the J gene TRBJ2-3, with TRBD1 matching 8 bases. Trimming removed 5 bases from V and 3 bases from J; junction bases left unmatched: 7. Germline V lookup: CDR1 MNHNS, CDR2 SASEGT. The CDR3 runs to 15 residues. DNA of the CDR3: TGTGCCAGCAGTAACCAGGGGGCGGGTACAGATACGCAGTATTTT. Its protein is CASSNQGAGTDTQYF.

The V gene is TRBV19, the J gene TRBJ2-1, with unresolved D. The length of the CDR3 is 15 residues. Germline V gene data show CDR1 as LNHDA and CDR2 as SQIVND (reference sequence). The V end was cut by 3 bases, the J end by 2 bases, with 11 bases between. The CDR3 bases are TGTGCCAGTAGTATCGACCCAGGCGCCTACAATGAGCAGTTCTTC. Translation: CASSIDPGAYNEQFF.

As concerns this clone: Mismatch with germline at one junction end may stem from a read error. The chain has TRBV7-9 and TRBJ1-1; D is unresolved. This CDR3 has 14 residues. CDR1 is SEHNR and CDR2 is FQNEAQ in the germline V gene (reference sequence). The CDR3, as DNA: TGTTCCAGCAGCTTTGGTACGGTGAACACTGAAGCTTTCTTT. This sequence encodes CSSSFGTVNTEAFF.

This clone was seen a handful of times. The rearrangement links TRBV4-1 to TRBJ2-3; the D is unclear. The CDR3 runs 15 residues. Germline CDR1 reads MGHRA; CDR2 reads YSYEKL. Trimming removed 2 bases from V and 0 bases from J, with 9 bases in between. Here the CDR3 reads CASSQRLSSTDTQYF. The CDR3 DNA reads TGCGCCAGCAGCCAAAGACTCTCAAGCACAGATACGCAGTATTTT.

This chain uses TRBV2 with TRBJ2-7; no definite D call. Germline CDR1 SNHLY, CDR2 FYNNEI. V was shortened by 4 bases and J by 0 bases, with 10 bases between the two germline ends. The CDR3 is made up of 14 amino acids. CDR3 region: CASSGSYRSYEQYF. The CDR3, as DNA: TGTGCCAGCAGTGGAAGCTACCGCTCCTACGAGCAGTACTTC.

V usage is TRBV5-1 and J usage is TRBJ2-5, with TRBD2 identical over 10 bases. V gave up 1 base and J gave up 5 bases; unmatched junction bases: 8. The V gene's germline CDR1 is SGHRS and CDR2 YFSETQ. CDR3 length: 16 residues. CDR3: CASSLTASGSGETQYF. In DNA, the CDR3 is TGCGCCAGCAGCTTGACGGCTAGCGGGAGTGGGGAGACCCAGTACTTC.

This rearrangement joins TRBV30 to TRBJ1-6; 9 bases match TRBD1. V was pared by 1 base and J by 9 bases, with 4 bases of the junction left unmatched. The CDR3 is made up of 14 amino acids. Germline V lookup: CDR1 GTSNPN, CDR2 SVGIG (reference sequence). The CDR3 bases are TGTGCCTGGAGTGCGACAGGGGGTAGTTCACCCCTCCACTTT. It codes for CAWSATGGSSPLHF.

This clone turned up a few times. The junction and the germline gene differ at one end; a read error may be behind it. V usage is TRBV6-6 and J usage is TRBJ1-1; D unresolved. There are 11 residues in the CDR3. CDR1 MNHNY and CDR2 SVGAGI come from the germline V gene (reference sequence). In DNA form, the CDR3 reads TGTGCCAGCAGCGAGGGTCGCCTCGGGTCCTTC. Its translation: CASSEGRLGSF.

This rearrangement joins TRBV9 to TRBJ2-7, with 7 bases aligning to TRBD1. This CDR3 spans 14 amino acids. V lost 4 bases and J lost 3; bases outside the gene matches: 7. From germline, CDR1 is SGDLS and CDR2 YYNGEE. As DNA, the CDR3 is TGTGCCAGCAGCTCCGGGACAGTAGACTACGAGCAGTACTTC. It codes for CASSSGTVDYEQYF.

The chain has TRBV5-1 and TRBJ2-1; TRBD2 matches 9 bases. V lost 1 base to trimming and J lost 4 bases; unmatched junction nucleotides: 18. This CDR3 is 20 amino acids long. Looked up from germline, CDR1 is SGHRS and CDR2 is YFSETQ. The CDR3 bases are TGCGCCAGCAGCTTGCCTGGCGGGGAATGGGCGGGAGGGGGGTACAATGAGCAGTTCTTC. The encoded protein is CASSLPGGEWAGGGYNEQFF.

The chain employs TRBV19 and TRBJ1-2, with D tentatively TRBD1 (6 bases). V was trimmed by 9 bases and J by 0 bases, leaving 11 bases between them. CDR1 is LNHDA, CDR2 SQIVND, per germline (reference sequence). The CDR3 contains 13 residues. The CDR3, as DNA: TGTGCCAGCAACAGGGAACCTAACTATGGCTACACCTTC. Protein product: CASNREPNYGYTF.

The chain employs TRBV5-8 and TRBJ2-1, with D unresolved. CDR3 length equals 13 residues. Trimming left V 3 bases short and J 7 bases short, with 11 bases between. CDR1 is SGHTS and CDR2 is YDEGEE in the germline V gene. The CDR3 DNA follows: TGTGCCAGCAGCTCCAGACTCGGGAATGAGCAGTTCTTC. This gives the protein CASSSRLGNEQFF.

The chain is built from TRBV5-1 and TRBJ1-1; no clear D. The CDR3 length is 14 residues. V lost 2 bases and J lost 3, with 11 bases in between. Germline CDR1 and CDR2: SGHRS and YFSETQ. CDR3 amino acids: CASSFEGGDTEAFF. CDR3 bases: TGCGCCAGCAGCTTCGAGGGTGGGGACACTGAAGCTTTCTTT. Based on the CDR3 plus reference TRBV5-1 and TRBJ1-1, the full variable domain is KAGVTQTPRYLIKTRGQQVTLSCSPISGHRSVSWYQQTPGQGLQFLFEYFSETQRNKGNFPGRFSGRQFSNSRSEMNVSTLELGDSALYLCASSFEGGDTEAFFGQGTRLTVV.

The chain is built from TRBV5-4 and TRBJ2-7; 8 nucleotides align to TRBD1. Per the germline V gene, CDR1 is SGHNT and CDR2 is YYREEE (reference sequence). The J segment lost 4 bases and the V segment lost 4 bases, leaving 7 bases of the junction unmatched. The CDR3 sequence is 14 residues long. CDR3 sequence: CASSHPDRGYEQYF. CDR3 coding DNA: TGTGCCAGCAGCCATCCCGACAGGGGTTACGAGCAGTACTTC.